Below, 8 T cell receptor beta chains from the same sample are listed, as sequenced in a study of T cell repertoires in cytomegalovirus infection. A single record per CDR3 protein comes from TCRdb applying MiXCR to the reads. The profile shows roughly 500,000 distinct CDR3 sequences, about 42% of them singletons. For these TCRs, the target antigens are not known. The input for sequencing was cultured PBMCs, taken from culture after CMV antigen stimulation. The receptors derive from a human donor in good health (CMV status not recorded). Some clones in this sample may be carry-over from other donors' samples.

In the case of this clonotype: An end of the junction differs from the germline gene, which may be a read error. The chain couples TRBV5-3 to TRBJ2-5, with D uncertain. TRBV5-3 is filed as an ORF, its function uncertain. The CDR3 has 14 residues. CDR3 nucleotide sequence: TGTGCCAGCAGCTTCGGACCGGACCAAGAGACCCAGTACTTC. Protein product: CASSFGPDQETQYF.

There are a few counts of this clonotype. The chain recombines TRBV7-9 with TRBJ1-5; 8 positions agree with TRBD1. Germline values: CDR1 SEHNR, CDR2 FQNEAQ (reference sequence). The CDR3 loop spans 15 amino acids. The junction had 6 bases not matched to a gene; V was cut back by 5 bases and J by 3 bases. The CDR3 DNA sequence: TGTGCCAGCAGCCCGGGGACAGGTCACAATCAGCCCCAGCATTTT. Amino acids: CASSPGTGHNQPQHF.

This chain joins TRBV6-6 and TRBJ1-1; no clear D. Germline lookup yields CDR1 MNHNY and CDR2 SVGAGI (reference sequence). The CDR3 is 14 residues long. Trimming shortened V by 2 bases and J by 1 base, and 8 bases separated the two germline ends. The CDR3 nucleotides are TGTGCCAGCAGTTACGGCCGGACGAACACTGAAGCTTTCTTT. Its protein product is CASSYGRTNTEAFF.

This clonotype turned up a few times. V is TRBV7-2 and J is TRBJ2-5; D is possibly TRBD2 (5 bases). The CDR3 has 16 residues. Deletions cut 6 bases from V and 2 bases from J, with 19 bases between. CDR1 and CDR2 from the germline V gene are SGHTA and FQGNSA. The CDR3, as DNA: TGTGCCAGCAGACCCACCTGGCGGGCCCAACAAGAGACCCAGTACTTC. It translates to CASRPTWRAQQETQYF.

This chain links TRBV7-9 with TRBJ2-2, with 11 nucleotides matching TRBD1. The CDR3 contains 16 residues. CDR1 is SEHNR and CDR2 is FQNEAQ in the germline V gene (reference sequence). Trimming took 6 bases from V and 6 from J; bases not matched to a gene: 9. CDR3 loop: CASRRRPGQGAGELFF. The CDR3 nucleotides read TGTGCCAGCAGACGTCGCCCGGGACAGGGGGCCGGGGAGCTGTTTTTT.

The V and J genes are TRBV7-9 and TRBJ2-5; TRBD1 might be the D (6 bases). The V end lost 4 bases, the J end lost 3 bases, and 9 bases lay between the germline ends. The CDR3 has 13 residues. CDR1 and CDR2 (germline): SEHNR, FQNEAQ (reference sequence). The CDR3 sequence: CASSSRTEETQYF. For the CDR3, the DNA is TGTGCCAGCAGCTCACGGACAGAAGAGACCCAGTACTTC.

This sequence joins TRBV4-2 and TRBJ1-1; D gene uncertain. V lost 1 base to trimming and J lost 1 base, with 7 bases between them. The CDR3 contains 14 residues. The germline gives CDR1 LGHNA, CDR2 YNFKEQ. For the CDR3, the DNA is TGTGCCAGCAGCCAAGGACACACGAACACTGAAGCTTTCTTT. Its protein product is CASSQGHTNTEAFF.

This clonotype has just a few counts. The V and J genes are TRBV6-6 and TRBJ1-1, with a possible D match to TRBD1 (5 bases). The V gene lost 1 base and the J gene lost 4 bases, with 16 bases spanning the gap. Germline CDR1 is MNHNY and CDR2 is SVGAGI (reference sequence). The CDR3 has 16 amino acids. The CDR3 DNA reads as TGTGCCAGCAGTTACTACTATATGGAGCAGGGCACTGAAGCTTTCTTT. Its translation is CASSYYYMEQGTEAFF.